This passage covers 8 T cell receptor beta chains from one sample sequenced in a study of shared clonotypes between healthy human individuals. Produced via immunoSEQ multiplex PCR; TCRdb's table is partial and in-frame only. The profile shows some 2,400,000 clones, approximately 96% of them singletons. Sequencing input: naive CD4+ T cells sorted from blood. Subset denoted: CD45RA+ positively selected. Receptors originate from a man aged 18-30 years in good health.

The gene calls are TRBV10-3 and TRBJ1-1, with D unresolved. Germline lookup yields CDR1 ENHRY and CDR2 SYGVKD. V gave up 8 bases and J gave up 1 base, with 8 bases separating them. The CDR3 is 12 residues long. The CDR3 reads CAIGESNTEAFF. In DNA form, the CDR3 reads TGTGCCATCGGGGAATCGAACACTGAAGCTTTCTTT.

The chain joins TRBV11-2 to TRBJ2-7, with D possibly being TRBD2 (6 bases). Trimming removed 4 bases from V and 1 base from J, with 14 bases in between. This CDR3 contains 15 residues. From germline, CDR1 is SGHAT and CDR2 FQNNGV. The CDR3: CASSSASAGSYEQYF. The CDR3 DNA sequence: TGTGCCAGCAGCTCAGCTAGCGCGGGGTCCTACGAGCAGTACTTC. Filled out from reference TRBV11-2 and TRBJ2-7, the complete variable domain reads EAGVAQSPRYKIIEKRQSVAFWCNPISGHATLYWYQQILGQGPKLLIQFQNNGVVDDSQLPKDRFSAERLKGVDSTLKIQPAKLEDSAVYLCASSSASAGSYEQYFGPGTRLTVT.

This chain's CDR3 is CASSAQGGGISGELFF. The CDR3 DNA sequence: TGTGCCAGCAGTGCCCAGGGGGGCGGAATTTCCGGGGAGCTGTTTTTT. The chain carries TRBV2 and TRBJ2-2; possible D gene TRBD1, 7 bases. Trimming pared 4 bases from V and 6 bases from J, leaving 18 bases between. Germline-derived CDR1 and CDR2 are SNHLY and FYNNEI. There are 16 residues in the CDR3.

The chain has TRBV28 and TRBJ2-5; TRBD2 is a possible D gene (6 bases). V lost 6 bases and J lost 7, with 15 bases in between. Germline V CDR1 and CDR2: MDHEN, SYDVKM. This CDR3 region has 13 residues. CDR3 sequence: CASSRGTPRTQYF. CDR3 DNA sequence: TGTGCCAGCAGCCGCGGGACTCCCAGGACCCAGTACTTC.

This chain links TRBV30 with TRBJ1-3, with D hard to call. The CDR3 contains 10 residues. Germline assignment: CDR1 GTSNPN and CDR2 SVGIG (reference sequence). Trimming took 8 bases from V and 9 from J, leaving 11 bases between them. Here the CDR3 DNA reads TGTGCCCCCCCCGAGATCACCATATATTTT. It codes for CAPPEITIYF. The full variable domain, with the rest looked up from reference TRBV30 and TRBJ1-3, is SQTIHQWPATLVQPVGSPLSLECTVEGTSNPNLYWYRQAAGRGLQLLFYSVGIGQISSEVPQNLSASRPQDRQFILSSKKLLLSDSGFYLCAPPEITIYFGEGSWLTVV.

This chain connects TRBV6-1 to TRBJ1-5; the D is unclear. The CDR3 covers 13 residues. V dropped 4 bases and J dropped 3 bases, with 7 bases sitting between them. Germline-derived CDR1 and CDR2 are MNHNS and SASEGT. The CDR3 nucleotides read TGTGCCAGCAGTGCCCAGGACAATCAGCCCCAGCATTTT. Its translation is CASSAQDNQPQHF.

The chain combines TRBV6-6 with TRBJ2-7, with D possibly TRBD1 on 5 matching bases. The CDR3 spans 14 residues. CDR1 is MNHNY and CDR2 is SVGAGI in the germline V gene (reference sequence). Between the trimmed V and J ends, which lost 6 bases and 0 bases, there was a span of 12 bases. The CDR3 spells CASSTQGYSYEQYF. The CDR3 DNA is TGTGCCAGCAGCACCCAGGGTTACTCCTACGAGCAGTACTTC.

A remark on this clone: One end of the junction fails to match germline, which may point to a read error. The rearrangement links TRBV2 to TRBJ2-5; maybe TRBD2 (6 bases). The CDR3 is 11 amino acids. CDR1 and CDR2 (germline): SNHLY, FYNNEI. CDR3 sequence reads: CASSVWDSADF. The CDR3 nucleotides read TGTGCCAGCAGTGTATGGGACTCGGCGGACTTC.